This entry lists 30 T cell receptor beta chains sequenced from one sample in a study of blood T cell repertoires in COVID-19. Assay used: immunoSEQ multiplex PCR; TCRdb lists only in-frame clones, some missing. The sample has around 270,000 clones, 84% seen once. Input material: peripheral blood. Receptors originate from a woman between 40 and 50 years old who had recovered from COVID-19.

The J gene is TRBJ1-1, the V gene TRBV29-1; D might be TRBD1 (5 bases). V was shortened by 4 bases and J by 0 bases, with 9 bases between the two germline ends. The CDR3 length is 13 residues. Germline CDR1 is SQVTM and CDR2 is ANQGSEA. The CDR3: CSVGAGMNTEAFF. CDR3 bases: TGCAGCGTTGGGGCAGGGATGAACACTGAAGCTTTCTTT.

The J gene is TRBJ2-3, the V gene TRBV19; 12 bases align to TRBD2. Trimming took 5 bases from V and 3 from J; bases not matched to a gene: 9. CDR1 LNHDA and CDR2 SQIVND come from the germline V gene (reference sequence). The length of the CDR3 is 17 residues. The CDR3 spells CASSWGTSGLRTDTQYF. Here the CDR3 DNA reads TGTGCCAGTAGTTGGGGGACTAGCGGGTTGAGGACAGATACGCAGTATTTT.

The gene calls are TRBV7-7 and TRBJ2-1; 10 positions match TRBD1. Germline V lookup: CDR1 SSHAT, CDR2 FNYEAQ (reference sequence). After removal of 5 bases from V and 5 bases from J, the junction contained 6 bases not matched to a gene. The CDR3 consists of 15 residues. The CDR3 coding sequence is TGTGCCAGCAGCCCCGGGACAGGGGTACACAATGAGCAGTTCTTC. Its translation is CASSPGTGVHNEQFF.

This clone was recorded a few times. The chain couples TRBV5-1 to TRBJ1-2; D call uncertain. The CDR3 has 13 residues. V lost 6 bases and J 4 bases, leaving 13 bases between the germline ends. Per the germline V gene, CDR1 is SGHRS and CDR2 is YFSETQ. The CDR3 DNA sequence: TGCGCCAGCAAACTAGGAGGTCTCTATGGCTACACCTTC. Translation gives CASKLGGLYGYTF.

The chain is built from TRBV30 and TRBJ1-6; 9 bases are a match to TRBD1. CDR3 length equals 13 residues. V was clipped by 4 bases and J by 9 bases; unmatched bases: 4. CDR1 and CDR2 (germline): GTSNPN, SVGIG (reference sequence). The CDR3 DNA sequence: TGTGCCTGGACCGGACAGGGGCCTTCACCCCTCCACTTT. The encoded protein is CAWTGQGPSPLHF.

The V and J genes are TRBV19 and TRBJ1-4; D call uncertain. Germline V CDR1 and CDR2: LNHDA, SQIVND (reference sequence). The CDR3 is 13 residues long. V shed 5 bases and J shed 2 bases, with 6 bases lying between them. The CDR3 region is CASSAQTNEKLFF. In DNA form, the CDR3 reads TGTGCCAGTAGTGCTCAGACTAATGAAAAACTGTTTTTT. The entire variable domain, with the rest obtained from reference TRBV19 and TRBJ1-4, is as follows: DGGITQSPKYLFRKEGQNVTLSCEQNLNHDAMYWYRQDPGQGLRLIYYSQIVNDFQKGDIAEGYSVSREKKESFPLTVTSAQKNPTAFYLCASSAQTNEKLFFGSGTQLSVL.

Concerning this clone: Other DNA sequences in the same sample also yield this CDR3. V usage is TRBV7-9 and J usage is TRBJ2-7; 7 bases map to TRBD1. Germline values: CDR1 SEHNR, CDR2 FQNEAQ (reference sequence). Germline trimming cut 1 base from V and 0 bases from J; bases unmatched to any gene: 3. The CDR3 length is 15 residues. CDR3: CASSLGQGISYEQYF. Written as DNA, the CDR3 is TGTGCCAGCAGCTTAGGACAGGGAATCTCCTACGAGCAGTACTTC. The complete variable domain, with remaining parts taken from reference TRBV7-9 and TRBJ2-7, reads DTGVSQNPRHKITKRGQNVTFRCDPISEHNRLYWYRQTLGQGPEFLTYFQNEAQLEKSRLLSDRFSAERPKGSFSTLEIQRTEQGDSAMYLCASSLGQGISYEQYFGPGTRLTVT.

The chain has TRBV25-1 and TRBJ1-3; the D gene is possibly TRBD1 (6 bases). V lost 2 bases and J lost 4, with 18 bases in between. CDR1 and CDR2 from the germline V gene are MGHDK and SYGVNS. CDR3 length: 17 amino acids. The CDR3: CASSELRTADIGNTIYF. For the CDR3, the DNA is TGTGCCAGCAGTGAACTGCGGACAGCCGACATCGGAAACACCATATATTTT.

This chain links TRBV6-5 with TRBJ2-1, with a possible D match to TRBD1 (5 bases). Germline assignment: CDR1 MNHEY and CDR2 SVGAGI. The length of the CDR3 is 15 residues. Trimming removed 0 bases from V and 4 bases from J, with 10 bases in between. The CDR3, as DNA: TGTGCCAGCAGTTACTCGGCAGGGCGGTACAATGAGCAGTTCTTC. Translated: CASSYSAGRYNEQFF.

CDR3 sequence: CASSLLAVVRTGYNTEAFF. The CDR3 nucleotides are TGTGCCAGCAGCCTCCTGGCGGTGGTCCGAACGGGTTACAACACTGAAGCTTTCTTT. The rearrangement links TRBV5-4 to TRBJ1-1; D gene unclear. Looked up from germline, CDR1 is SGHNT and CDR2 is YYREEE (reference sequence). V shed 4 bases and J shed 2 bases, with 27 bases lying between them. The CDR3 spans 19 residues. Together with reference TRBV5-4 and TRBJ1-1, the CDR3 gives the full variable domain: ETGVTQSPTHLIKTRGQQVTLRCSSQSGHNTVSWYQQALGQGPQFIFQYYREEENGRGNFPPRFSGLQFPNYSSELNVNALELDDSALYLCASSLLAVVRTGYNTEAFFGQGTRLTVV.

V usage is TRBV5-1 and J usage is TRBJ1-3; 9 positions match TRBD1. Germline CDR1 is SGHRS and CDR2 is YFSETQ. After removal of 4 bases from V and 4 bases from J, the junction contained 6 bases not matched to a gene. This CDR3 has 15 amino acids. Written as DNA, the CDR3 is TGCGCCAGCAGCGCACAGGGGGCGCCAGGAAACACCATATATTTT. The encoded protein is CASSAQGAPGNTIYF.

The rearrangement uses TRBV6-5 and TRBJ2-5; TRBD1 is a possible D gene (5 bases). Trimming removed 8 bases from V and 3 bases from J, with 7 bases in between. Germline values: CDR1 MNHEY, CDR2 SVGAGI. The CDR3 runs 11 residues. This CDR3 is CASGREETQYF. The CDR3 DNA follows: TGTGCCAGCGGCAGGGAAGAGACCCAGTACTTC.

This sequence joins TRBV2 and TRBJ1-1; D is ambiguous. V was shortened by 2 bases and J by 1 base, with 8 bases between the two germline ends. Germline V gene sequence: CDR1 SNHLY, CDR2 FYNNEI. The CDR3 covers 14 residues. Here the CDR3 DNA reads TGTGCCAGCAGTGAATATCTGGCGAACACTGAAGCTTTCTTT. Residues: CASSEYLANTEAFF.

The chain couples TRBV2 to TRBJ2-5; 8 nucleotides align to TRBD1. This CDR3 has 15 residues. Germline CDR1 SNHLY, CDR2 FYNNEI. Trimming at V came to 4 bases and at J to 1 base, leaving 5 bases not matched to a gene. CDR3 coding DNA: TGTGCCAGCAGTGGGATGACAGGGGCCCAAGAGACCCAGTACTTC. It codes for CASSGMTGAQETQYF. Full variable domain (missing parts from reference TRBV2 and TRBJ2-5): EPEVTQTPSHQVTQMGQEVILRCVPISNHLYFYWYRQILGQKVEFLVSFYNNEISEKSEIFDDQFSVERPDGSNFTLKIRSTKLEDSAMYFCASSGMTGAQETQYFGPGTRLLVL.

V gene TRBV7-9 combines with J gene TRBJ2-5, with 8 bases matching TRBD1. The J call may be mistaken, given a closer DNA end match to TRBJ2-7. Germline lookup yields CDR1 SEHNR and CDR2 FQNEAQ (reference sequence). CDR3 size: 14 residues. CDR3: CASSPTGGSYEQYF. CDR3 in DNA: TGTGCCAGCAGTCCTACAGGGGGCTCCTACGAGCAGTACTTC.

V gene TRBV6-5 combines with J gene TRBJ2-7; 7 nucleotides align to TRBD1. This CDR3 contains 13 residues. The V and J ends lost 7 bases and 4 bases, in that order; junction bases with no gene match: 7. Looked up from germline, CDR1 is MNHEY and CDR2 is SVGAGI. The CDR3 DNA reads TGTGCCAGCAAACCGGGACAGACTTACGAGCAGTACTTC. It encodes CASKPGQTYEQYF.

This clone showed up many times. The J gene is TRBJ1-2, the V gene TRBV6-5; TRBD1 agrees at 10 bases. V dropped 6 bases and J dropped 13; count of bases not matched to a gene: 11. The CDR3 spans 13 residues. Germline V lookup: CDR1 MNHEY, CDR2 SVGAGI. CDR3 DNA sequence: TGTGCCAGCAGCCGAGAAGGGACAGGGGATTCCACCTTC. Translating gives CASSREGTGDSTF.

The CDR3 region is CASSQRRARRGRGYGYTF. The CDR3 coding sequence is TGTGCCAGCAGCCAAAGAAGGGCAAGGAGGGGAAGGGGCTATGGCTACACCTTC. The chain employs TRBV14 and TRBJ1-2; possibly TRBD1 for D (5 bases). V lost 2 bases, J lost 4 bases, and 23 bases lay in between. This CDR3 is 18 amino acids long. Germline-derived CDR1 and CDR2 are SGHDN and FVKESK.

V and J are TRBV5-6 and TRBJ2-7; 7 positions agree with TRBD1. This CDR3 comprises 15 residues. Trimming cost V 0 bases and J 2 bases; bases outside gene matches: 5. Germline V gives CDR1 SGHDT, CDR2 YYEEEE. The CDR3 sequence: CASSLGAGGTYEQYF. In DNA, the CDR3 is TGTGCCAGCAGCTTGGGGGCAGGGGGAACCTACGAGCAGTACTTC.

The genes are TRBV6-5 and TRBJ2-7; a weak D match, TRBD2 (6 bases). Germline-derived CDR1 and CDR2 are MNHEY and SVGAGI. This CDR3 contains 11 residues. The V end lost 6 bases, the J end lost 5 bases, and 8 bases lay between the germline ends. CDR3 in DNA: TGTGCCAGCAGATCGGGGGACGAGCAGTACTTC. Residues: CASRSGDEQYF.

For this clone: The same CDR3 is also encoded by other DNA sequences in this sample. This CDR3 is CASSLRLAGEYEQYF. The CDR3 nucleotides read TGTGCCAGCAGTTTACGGCTAGCGGGGGAGTACGAGCAGTACTTC. The rearrangement joins TRBV28 to TRBJ2-7; TRBD2 matches 10 bases. The CDR3 is 15 residues long. The V gene end was trimmed by 2 bases and the J gene end by 4 bases; junction bases not matched to a gene: 5. Looked up from germline, CDR1 is MDHEN and CDR2 is SYDVKM.

The chain links TRBV27 to TRBJ1-2, with TRBD1 matching 8 bases. V gave up 6 bases and J gave up 7 bases; unmatched junction bases: 10. CDR1 is MNHEY, CDR2 SMNVEV, per germline (reference sequence). The CDR3 consists of 14 residues. The CDR3 loop reads CASRKPQGAGGYTF. The CDR3 nucleotides are TGTGCCAGCAGGAAACCTCAGGGGGCGGGTGGCTACACCTTC.

The chain uses TRBV5-1 and TRBJ2-2; a weak D match, TRBD1 (5 bases). Trimming removed 4 bases at V and 7 bases at J, with 17 bases between. There are 15 residues in the CDR3. Germline V gene data show CDR1 as SGHRS and CDR2 as YFSETQ. CDR3 DNA sequence: TGCGCCAGCAGCCTTACGTCAGGGTTTTTCGGGGAGCTGTTTTTT. Translation: CASSLTSGFFGELFF.

The chain carries TRBV2 and TRBJ1-6; D unclear. In germline, CDR1 is SNHLY, CDR2 FYNNEI. CDR3 length: 14 residues. Trimming left V 4 bases short and J 5 bases short, with 9 bases between. The chain's CDR3 is CASSGENDNSPLHF. CDR3 in DNA: TGTGCCAGCAGTGGAGAGAACGATAATTCACCCCTCCACTTT.

The rearrangement joins TRBV19 to TRBJ1-6, with D perhaps matching TRBD1 (6 bases). V was clipped by 5 bases and J by 14 bases, with 22 bases between them. The CDR3 sequence is 15 residues long. In germline, CDR1 is LNHDA, CDR2 SQIVND (reference sequence). The CDR3: CASSLVDRLFTALHF. The CDR3 DNA reads as TGTGCCAGTAGTTTGGTGGACAGACTATTCACAGCCCTCCACTTT.

CDR3 in DNA: TGCGCCAGCAGCTGGGGGCTCTATGGCTACACCTTC. Its translation: CASSWGLYGYTF. This chain joins TRBV5-1 and TRBJ1-2; possible D gene TRBD1, 6 bases. Germline CDR1 SGHRS, CDR2 YFSETQ. V was trimmed by 3 bases and J by 4 bases, leaving 7 bases between them. This CDR3 is built from 12 residues.

The V gene is TRBV5-5, the J gene TRBJ1-5; 9 positions agree with TRBD1. CDR1 and CDR2 (germline): SGHKS, YYEKEE (reference sequence). V gave up 4 bases and J gave up 4 bases; unmatched junction bases: 6. This CDR3 has 15 amino acids. In DNA, the CDR3 is TGTGCCAGCAGCGCTACAGGGGGCCGTAATCAGCCCCAGCATTTT. It codes for CASSATGGRNQPQHF.

This chain joins TRBV2 and TRBJ2-7, with 8 positions matching TRBD1. Germline V gene sequence: CDR1 SNHLY, CDR2 FYNNEI. The V and J ends lost 7 bases and 5 bases, in that order; junction bases with no gene match: 4. This CDR3 is 12 amino acids long. The CDR3 DNA sequence: TGTGCCAGCAAGGACAGGGACCACGAGCAGTACTTC. Amino acids: CASKDRDHEQYF.

This clone appeared a few times. The V gene is TRBV6-4, the J gene TRBJ2-1; 10 nucleotides agree with TRBD2. The V gene's germline CDR1 is MRHNA and CDR2 SNTAGT. This CDR3 has 14 amino acids. The junction had 5 bases not matched to a gene; V was cut back by 4 bases and J by 8 bases. CDR3 nucleotide sequence: TGTGCCAGCAGTGGAGCGGGGGGGGTCGATGAGCAGTTCTTC. This sequence encodes CASSGAGGVDEQFF.

The rearrangement joins TRBV11-2 to TRBJ2-5; no clear D. V dropped 2 bases and J dropped 7 bases, with 11 bases sitting between them. CDR1 is SGHAT and CDR2 is FQNNGV in the germline V gene. This CDR3 contains 13 residues. CDR3 nucleotides: TGTGCCAGCAGCTTACCTCCGGTTGGGACCCAGTACTTC. This sequence encodes CASSLPPVGTQYF.